This T cell receptor beta chain was identified in a study of PD-1 blockade in classical Hodgkin lymphoma. As for time point: newly diagnosed, previously untreated cHL patient sample. Purification of CD4+ T cells from thawed PBMCs was performed via magnetic negative selection. Comparators were PBMCs taken from newly diagnosed, untreated classical Hodgkin lymphoma. Generated by immunoSEQ multiplex PCR, the TCRdb table keeps only in-frame clones and is missing some. The table shows about 35,000 clones, with around nine tenths occurring only once. Study-wide findings and caveats: Relative to healthy donors, newly diagnosed patients reportedly had lower baseline TCR diversity, which was reported as lower still in relapsed/refractory patients.

In regard to this clone: Its antigen is as yet unknown.

V lost 5 bases and J lost 0, with 8 bases in between. The CDR3 spans 13 residues. The germline gives CDR1 KGHSH, CDR2 LQKENI. The sequenced sample was CD4+ T cells from blood. This TCR came from a human donor with classical Hodgkin lymphoma. The V call is TRBV18, the J call TRBJ2-7; either TRBD1 or TRBD2 may supply D (5 bases each). The CDR3 loop is CASSKGTSYEQYF. In DNA form, the CDR3 reads TGTGCCAGCTCAAAGGGGACCTCCTACGAGCAGTACTTC.